This T cell receptor beta chain was captured by sequencing in a study of beta chain features in type 1 diabetes. Trimming took 1 base from V and 3 from J; bases not matched to a gene: 9. Per germline, CDR1 SGHAT and CDR2 FQNNGV. The CDR3 has 17 residues. Study-wide points: Moderately but significantly shorter TCRB CDR3s were found in Type 1 diabetes patients in all four CD4+ subsets.

The authors reverse transcribed all of the isolated RNA, so sequencing captured expressed TCRB transcripts. TCRdb keeps only in-frame clones here, not all; method: immunoSEQ multiplex PCR. The sample records tens of thousands of clones, roughly three fifths being singletons. Notes on this clone: Its cognate antigen is unknown.

The chain links TRBV11-2 to TRBJ2-1; 7 nucleotides align to TRBD2. This TCR was recovered from a woman aged 18-29 years in good health. Material: Tregs from blood. CDR3 loop: CASSLVRGGDYYNEQFF. For the CDR3, the DNA is TGTGCCAGCAGCTTAGTCCGCGGGGGAGATTACTACAATGAGCAGTTCTTC.